Below, 20 T cell receptor beta chains from the same sample are listed, as sequenced in a study of shared clonotypes between healthy human individuals. Data came from immunoSEQ multiplex PCR; TCRdb stores just in-frame clones and leaves some out. The table records around 1.6 million clones, roughly 98% of them present only once. Sequencing used naive CD4+ T cells sorted from blood. The subset is: CD45RA+ positively selected. These receptors all come from a man aged 25 to 45 in good health.

The chain recombines TRBV5-1 with TRBJ2-5; D uncertain. There are 14 residues in the CDR3. Germline CDR1 SGHRS, CDR2 YFSETQ. Deletions cut 0 bases from V and 1 base from J, with 7 bases between. The CDR3 here is CASSLGRAQETQYF. In DNA, the CDR3 is TGCGCCAGCAGCTTGGGACGGGCCCAAGAGACCCAGTACTTC.

The chain carries TRBV5-1 and TRBJ2-1; D may be TRBD2 (6 bases). V was trimmed by 3 bases and J by 8 bases, leaving 18 bases between them. This CDR3 comprises 15 residues. The germline CDR1 and CDR2 sequences are SGHRS and YFSETQ. The CDR3 here is CASSSTPTSRDEQFF. The CDR3 DNA is TGCGCCAGCAGCTCGACCCCGACTAGTAGAGATGAGCAGTTCTTC.

The V and J genes are TRBV4-1 and TRBJ2-1, with D possibly TRBD2 on 5 matching bases. Germline V gene sequence: CDR1 MGHRA, CDR2 YSYEKL. V lost 0 bases and J lost 10, with 7 bases in between. This CDR3 has 12 amino acids. CDR3 in amino acids: CASSQDRLEQFF. CDR3 sequence (DNA): TGCGCCAGCAGCCAAGACCGACTAGAGCAGTTCTTC.

This sequence joins TRBV5-4 and TRBJ1-2; possibly TRBD1 for D (6 bases). V was trimmed by 4 bases and J by 5 bases, leaving 18 bases between them. This CDR3 region has 15 residues. Germline CDR1 and CDR2: SGHNT and YYREEE (reference sequence). The CDR3: CASSLNDRSGYGYTF. In DNA form, the CDR3 reads TGTGCCAGCAGCCTGAACGACAGGTCGGGGTATGGCTACACCTTC.

The chain recombines TRBV27 with TRBJ2-3; 9 positions agree with TRBD2. V gave up 5 bases and J gave up 0 bases; unmatched junction bases: 6. Germline CDR1 is MNHEY and CDR2 is SMNVEV (reference sequence). This CDR3 has 16 amino acids. The CDR3 sequence: CASSERLAASTDTQYF. CDR3 nucleotide sequence: TGTGCCAGCAGTGAGAGACTAGCGGCCAGCACAGATACGCAGTATTTT.

The gene calls are TRBV6-1 and TRBJ2-7; 10 nucleotides match TRBD1. Germline V CDR1 and CDR2: MNHNS, SASEGT. The CDR3 runs 14 residues. The V segment lost 6 bases and the J segment 5 bases; nucleotides outside the gene matches: 7. The CDR3 protein is CASRQTGGDDEQYF. The DNA of the CDR3 is TGTGCCAGCAGGCAGACAGGGGGCGACGACGAGCAGTACTTC.

This clone was recorded once. The chain recombines TRBV5-4 with TRBJ2-3, with D possibly TRBD2 on 6 matching bases. The germline V gene encodes CDR1 SGHNT and CDR2 YYREEE (reference sequence). V lost 3 bases, J lost 3 bases, and 14 bases lay in between. CDR3 length: 15 residues. This CDR3 is CASSSGTPRTDTQYF. CDR3 DNA: TGTGCCAGCAGCTCCGGGACTCCCCGTACAGATACGCAGTATTTT.

The chain's CDR3 is CASRQEGQPQHF. In DNA, the CDR3 is TGTGCCAGCAGGCAGGAGGGTCAGCCCCAGCATTTT. The chain carries TRBV2 and TRBJ1-5; D gene ambiguous. Germline CDR1 is SNHLY and CDR2 is FYNNEI. This CDR3 spans 12 amino acids. The V end was cut by 6 bases, the J end by 6 bases, with 9 bases between.

The chain links TRBV30 to TRBJ2-5; 7 bases map to TRBD1. This CDR3 spans 12 amino acids. With V trimmed by 5 bases and J by 1 base, 1 base remained unmatched. CDR1 is GTSNPN and CDR2 is SVGIG in the germline V gene (reference sequence). Here the CDR3 reads CAWAGGQETQYF. CDR3 sequence (DNA): TGTGCCTGGGCAGGGGGCCAAGAGACCCAGTACTTC.

The CDR3 sequence is CASSEEQGSGELFF. Written as DNA, the CDR3 is TGTGCCAGCAGCGAGGAACAGGGATCCGGGGAGCTGTTTTTT. This chain joins TRBV9 and TRBJ2-2; D is possibly TRBD1 (6 bases). V shed 3 bases and J shed 6 bases, with 12 bases lying between them. Germline V CDR1 and CDR2: SGDLS, YYNGEE. The CDR3 is made up of 14 amino acids.

The V and J genes are TRBV29-1 and TRBJ2-7, with D possibly matching TRBD1 (6 bases). This CDR3 has 12 amino acids. The germline V and J ends were trimmed by 3 bases and 4 bases, with 10 bases remaining between them. Germline lookup yields CDR1 SQVTM and CDR2 ANQGSEA. CDR3 loop: CSVDSTGYEQYF. For the CDR3, the DNA is TGCAGCGTTGACAGTACAGGGTACGAGCAGTACTTC.

The chain recombines TRBV19 with TRBJ1-5; D is perhaps TRBD1 (6 bases). Germline values: CDR1 LNHDA, CDR2 SQIVND (reference sequence). The V end lost 4 bases, the J end lost 7 bases, and 14 bases lay between the germline ends. The CDR3 runs 14 residues. CDR3 sequence (DNA): TGTGCCAGTAGTAACCAGGGGAGCGGGCAGCCCCAGCATTTT. Translating gives CASSNQGSGQPQHF.

V and J are TRBV11-2 and TRBJ2-2; D is perhaps TRBD1 or TRBD2 (5 bases each). CDR3 length equals 15 residues. The V gene's germline CDR1 is SGHAT and CDR2 FQNNGV. Trimming shortened V by 6 bases and J by 4 bases, and 15 bases separated the two germline ends. The CDR3 reads CASRDRQRFTGELFF. The DNA of the CDR3 is TGTGCCAGCAGGGATAGACAGCGGTTCACCGGGGAGCTGTTTTTT.

The chain joins TRBV7-8 to TRBJ1-5; D call uncertain. CDR1 and CDR2 from the germline V gene are SGHVS and FQNEAQ. This CDR3 comprises 15 residues. Trimming removed 5 bases at V and 0 bases at J, with 11 bases between. The CDR3 DNA sequence: TGTGCCAGCAGCCCCCCGGCGGTTAGCAATCAGCCCCAGCATTTT. It yields the protein CASSPPAVSNQPQHF.

This chain connects TRBV5-1 to TRBJ2-1, with D perhaps given as TRBD1 or TRBD2 (5 bases each). The CDR3 covers 14 residues. In germline, CDR1 is SGHRS, CDR2 YFSETQ. V lost 7 bases and J lost 0, with 11 bases in between. The CDR3 loop reads CASGDATSYNEQFF. The CDR3 region has the DNA TGCGCCAGCGGGGACGCTACCTCCTACAATGAGCAGTTCTTC.

This clone was found once. J is TRBJ2-1 and V is TRBV29-1; perhaps TRBD2 as D (5 bases). The CDR3 is 13 residues long. Germline-derived CDR1 and CDR2 are SQVTM and ANQGSEA. Trimming pared 5 bases from V and 0 bases from J, leaving 8 bases between. The CDR3 loop is CSVRAASYNEQFF. The DNA for the CDR3 is TGCAGCGTTAGAGCGGCCTCCTACAATGAGCAGTTCTTC.

J is TRBJ2-3 and V is TRBV5-1; the D is unclear. V was pared by 0 bases and J by 0 bases, with 11 bases between. There are 16 residues in the CDR3. The germline gives CDR1 SGHRS, CDR2 YFSETQ. DNA of the CDR3: TGCGCCAGCAGCTTGGATCCAGCCTCCAGCACAGATACGCAGTATTTT. Translating it yields CASSLDPASSTDTQYF.

This chain connects TRBV18 to TRBJ2-2; 7 positions match TRBD1. The germline V gene encodes CDR1 KGHSH and CDR2 LQKENI. The CDR3 has 16 amino acids. V lost 8 bases to trimming and J lost 1 base; unmatched junction nucleotides: 10. CDR3 nucleotide sequence: TGTGCCAGCCCCCCCCGGGACAGAAGGAACACCGGGGAGCTGTTTTTT. It encodes CASPPRDRRNTGELFF.

The chain joins TRBV18 to TRBJ2-1, with 13 bases identical to TRBD2. The CDR3 totals 15 residues. Germline lookup yields CDR1 KGHSH and CDR2 LQKENI. The junction had 9 bases not matched to a gene; V was cut back by 6 bases and J by 10 bases. CDR3 in amino acids: CASSPRTSGSGEQFF. The CDR3 DNA follows: TGTGCCAGCTCTCCTAGGACTAGCGGGAGCGGCGAGCAGTTCTTC. The variable domain in full, completed from reference TRBV18 and TRBJ2-1, reads NAGVMQNPRHLVRRRGQEARLRCSPMKGHSHVYWYRQLPEEGLKFMVYLQKENIIDESGMPKERFSAEFPKEGPSILRIQQVVRGDSAAYFCASSPRTSGSGEQFFGPGTRLTVL.

The chain employs TRBV5-1 and TRBJ1-1; D call uncertain. Trimming stripped 4 bases from V and 6 bases from J, with 10 bases between. CDR1 and CDR2 (germline): SGHRS, YFSETQ. The CDR3 consists of 12 residues. CDR3: CASSLPGPEAFF. CDR3 bases: TGCGCCAGCAGCCTGCCGGGCCCTGAAGCTTTCTTT.